The T cell receptor (beta chain) described here comes from a study of identical twins. TCRdb independently ran MiXCR on the 5' RACE reads; one entry per CDR3 protein. Of 500,000 to 700,000 distinct CDR3 sequences in the sample, 7.1% are singletons; the top ten hold 1.5% to 2%. Overall study findings and caveats: Memory repertoires showed no such pattern, whereas abundant cord blood beta clonotypes carried fewer insertions.

The CDR3 runs to 15 residues. Per germline, CDR1 DFQATT and CDR2 SNEGSKA (reference sequence). V gave up 3 bases and J gave up 5 bases; unmatched junction bases: 9. For this clonotype: Its antigen is currently unknown.

The same sample was also studied in work on yellow fever vaccine responses in identical twins. That report notes: Each twin's T cell response to the vaccine was reported to look partly convergent and partly personalized.

Sequencing used PBMCs. This chain joins TRBV20-1 and TRBJ2-5; 10 nucleotides line up with TRBD2. This sequence originates from a young woman in good health. The DNA of the CDR3 is TGCAGTGCTAGTCAAGCGGGAGGGAGATCGGAGACCCAGTACTTC. The encoded protein is CSASQAGGRSETQYF.